The clone carrying this T cell receptor beta chain turned up a few times. Individually, cDNA molecules had unique molecular identifiers attached to them. TCRdb ran MiXCR on the 5' RACE reads and lists one entry per CDR3 protein. The data contain 80,000 or so distinct CDR3 sequences, approximately 12% of them singletons. With 6 bases clipped from V and 3 bases from J, the junction kept 7 bases outside the gene matches. The V gene's germline CDR1 is MDHEN and CDR2 SYDVKM. CDR3 length equals 14 residues. This sample was taken from a study of early T cells in non-severe SARS-CoV-2 infection. Study-wide context: Unsorted whole blood bulk RNA was sequenced, with unpaired chains.

This sequence was found in an adult who was a healthcare worker with PCR-confirmed SARS-CoV-2 infection or an uninfected control (not recorded which). The V call is TRBV28, the J call TRBJ2-7; 8 bases are a match to TRBD1. Material for sequencing was whole blood. This chain's CDR3 is CASSRTGIHYEQYF. CDR3 in DNA: TGTGCCAGCAGCAGGACAGGGATCCACTACGAGCAGTACTTC.